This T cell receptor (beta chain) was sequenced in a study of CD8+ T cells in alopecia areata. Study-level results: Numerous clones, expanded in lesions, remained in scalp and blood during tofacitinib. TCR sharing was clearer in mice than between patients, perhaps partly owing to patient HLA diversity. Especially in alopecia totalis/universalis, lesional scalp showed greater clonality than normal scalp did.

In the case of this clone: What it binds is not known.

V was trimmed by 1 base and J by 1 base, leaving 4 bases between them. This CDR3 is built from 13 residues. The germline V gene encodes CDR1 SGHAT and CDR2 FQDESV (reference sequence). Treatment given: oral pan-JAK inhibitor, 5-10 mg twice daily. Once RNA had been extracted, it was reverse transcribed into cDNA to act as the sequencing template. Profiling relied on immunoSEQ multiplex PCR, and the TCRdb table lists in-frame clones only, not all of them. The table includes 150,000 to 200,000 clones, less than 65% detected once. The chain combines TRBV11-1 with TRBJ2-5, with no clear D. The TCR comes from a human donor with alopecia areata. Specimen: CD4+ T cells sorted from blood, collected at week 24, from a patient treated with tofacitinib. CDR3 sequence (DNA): TGTGCCAGCAGCTTAGGCAGCCAAGAGACCCAGTACTTC. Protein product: CASSLGSQETQYF.